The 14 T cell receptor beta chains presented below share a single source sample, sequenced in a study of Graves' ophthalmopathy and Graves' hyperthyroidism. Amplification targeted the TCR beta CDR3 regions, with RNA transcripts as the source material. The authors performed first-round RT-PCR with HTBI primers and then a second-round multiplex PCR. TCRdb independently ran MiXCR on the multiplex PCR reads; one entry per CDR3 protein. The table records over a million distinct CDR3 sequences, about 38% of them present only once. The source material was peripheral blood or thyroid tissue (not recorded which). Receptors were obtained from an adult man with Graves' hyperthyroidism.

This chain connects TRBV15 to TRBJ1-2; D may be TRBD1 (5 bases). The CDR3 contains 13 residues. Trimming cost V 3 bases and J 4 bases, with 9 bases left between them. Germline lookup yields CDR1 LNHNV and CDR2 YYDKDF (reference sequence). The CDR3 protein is CATSRGVVYGYTF. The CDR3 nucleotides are TGTGCCACCAGCAGGGGGGTAGTCTATGGCTACACCTTC. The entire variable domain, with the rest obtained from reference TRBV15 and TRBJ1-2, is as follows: DAMVIQNPRYQVTQFGKPVTLSCSQTLNHNVMYWYQQKSSQAPKLLFHYYDKDFNNEADTPDNFQSRRPNTSFCFLDIRSPGLGDTAMYLCATSRGVVYGYTFGSGTRLTVV.

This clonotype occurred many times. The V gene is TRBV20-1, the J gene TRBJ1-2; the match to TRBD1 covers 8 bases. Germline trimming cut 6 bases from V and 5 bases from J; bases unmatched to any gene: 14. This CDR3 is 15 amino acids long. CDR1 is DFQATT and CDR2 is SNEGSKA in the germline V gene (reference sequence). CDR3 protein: CSAPPWQGASYGYTF. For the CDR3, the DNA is TGCAGTGCACCCCCTTGGCAGGGGGCGAGTTATGGCTACACCTTC.

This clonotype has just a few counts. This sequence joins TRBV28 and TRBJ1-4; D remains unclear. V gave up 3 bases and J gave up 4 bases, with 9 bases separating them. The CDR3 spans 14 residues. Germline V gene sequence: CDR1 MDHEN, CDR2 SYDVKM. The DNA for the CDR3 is TGTGCCAGCAGTTTCTTCCGGGATAATGAAAAACTGTTTTTT. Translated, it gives CASSFFRDNEKLFF.

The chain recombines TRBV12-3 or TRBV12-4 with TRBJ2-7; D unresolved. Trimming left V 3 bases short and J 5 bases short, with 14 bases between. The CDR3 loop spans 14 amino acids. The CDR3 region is CASSLGGQLNEQYF. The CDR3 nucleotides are TGTGCCAGCAGTTTGGGCGGCCAGCTTAACGAGCAGTACTTC.

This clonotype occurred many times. The CDR3 here is CASSLGEVLRETQYF. The CDR3 bases are TGTGCCAGCAGCTTAGGGGAGGTTCTTCGGGAGACCCAGTACTTC. The chain carries TRBV7-2 and TRBJ2-5; possibly TRBD2 for D (6 bases). The length of the CDR3 is 15 residues. Germline V gene data show CDR1 as SGHTA and CDR2 as FQGNSA. V was shortened by 1 base and J by 5 bases, with 14 bases between the two germline ends.

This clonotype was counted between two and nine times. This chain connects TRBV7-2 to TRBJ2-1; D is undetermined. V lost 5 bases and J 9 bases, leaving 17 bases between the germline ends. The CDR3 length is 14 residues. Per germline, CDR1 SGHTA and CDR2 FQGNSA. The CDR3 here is CASSPSLIEPEQFF. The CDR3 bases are TGTGCCAGCAGCCCAAGTTTGATTGAGCCTGAGCAGTTCTTC.

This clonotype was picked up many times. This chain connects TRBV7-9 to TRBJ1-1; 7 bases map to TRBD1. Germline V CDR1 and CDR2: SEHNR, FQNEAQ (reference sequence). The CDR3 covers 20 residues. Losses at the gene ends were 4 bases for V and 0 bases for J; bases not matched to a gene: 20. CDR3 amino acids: CASSSIAPWVQGKVNTEAFF. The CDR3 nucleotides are TGTGCCAGCAGCTCTATTGCACCCTGGGTACAGGGGAAGGTGAACACTGAAGCTTTCTTT.

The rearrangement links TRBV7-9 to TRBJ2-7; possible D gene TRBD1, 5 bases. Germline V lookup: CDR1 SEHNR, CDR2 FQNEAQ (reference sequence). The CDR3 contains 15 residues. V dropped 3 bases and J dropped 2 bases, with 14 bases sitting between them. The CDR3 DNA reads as TGTGCCAGCAGCTTTCAGGAGACAGAGACCTACGAGCAGTACTTC. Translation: CASSFQETETYEQYF. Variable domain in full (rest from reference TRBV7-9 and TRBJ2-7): DTGVSQNPRHKITKRGQNVTFRCDPISEHNRLYWYRQTLGQGPEFLTYFQNEAQLEKSRLLSDRFSAERPKGSFSTLEIQRTEQGDSAMYLCASSFQETETYEQYFGPGTRLTVT.

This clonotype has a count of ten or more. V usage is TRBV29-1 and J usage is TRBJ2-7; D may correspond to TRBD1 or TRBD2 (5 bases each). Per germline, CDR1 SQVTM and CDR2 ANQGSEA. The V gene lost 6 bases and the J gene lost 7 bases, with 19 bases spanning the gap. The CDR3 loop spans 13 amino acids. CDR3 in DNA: TGCAGCGTGGAACCGGGACGGTCTGGGGAGCAGTACTTC. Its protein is CSVEPGRSGEQYF.

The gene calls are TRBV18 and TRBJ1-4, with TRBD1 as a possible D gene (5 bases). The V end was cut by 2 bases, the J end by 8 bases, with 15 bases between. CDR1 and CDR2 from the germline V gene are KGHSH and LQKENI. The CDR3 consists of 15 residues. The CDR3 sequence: CASSPTTVPSEKLFF. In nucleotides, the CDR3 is TGTGCCAGCTCACCAACGACAGTCCCCAGCGAAAAACTGTTTTTT.

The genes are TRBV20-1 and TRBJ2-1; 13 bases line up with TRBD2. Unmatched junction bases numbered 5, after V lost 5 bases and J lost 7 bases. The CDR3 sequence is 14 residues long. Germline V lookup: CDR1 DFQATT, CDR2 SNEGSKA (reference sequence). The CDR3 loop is CSAAGTSGINEQFF. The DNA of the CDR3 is TGCAGTGCTGCGGGGACTAGCGGGATAAATGAGCAGTTCTTC.

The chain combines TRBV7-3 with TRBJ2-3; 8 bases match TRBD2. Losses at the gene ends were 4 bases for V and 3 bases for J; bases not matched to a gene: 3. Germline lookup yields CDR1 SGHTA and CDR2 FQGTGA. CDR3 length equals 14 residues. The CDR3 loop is CASSSGLVTDTQYF. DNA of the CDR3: TGTGCCAGCAGCTCGGGACTAGTAACAGATACGCAGTATTTT.

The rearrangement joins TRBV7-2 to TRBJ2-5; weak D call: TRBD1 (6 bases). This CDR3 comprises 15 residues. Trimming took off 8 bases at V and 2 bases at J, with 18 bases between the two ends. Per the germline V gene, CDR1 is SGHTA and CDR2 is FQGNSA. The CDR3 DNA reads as TGTGCCAGCTCACGCTCAGGGGTTCCTCAAGAGACCCAGTACTTC. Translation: CASSRSGVPQETQYF. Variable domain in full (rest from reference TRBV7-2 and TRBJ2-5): GAGVSQSPSNKVTEKGKDVELRCDPISGHTALYWYRQSLGQGLEFLIYFQGNSAPDKSGLPSDRFSAERTGGSVSTLTIQRTQQEDSAVYLCASSRSGVPQETQYFGPGTRLLVL.

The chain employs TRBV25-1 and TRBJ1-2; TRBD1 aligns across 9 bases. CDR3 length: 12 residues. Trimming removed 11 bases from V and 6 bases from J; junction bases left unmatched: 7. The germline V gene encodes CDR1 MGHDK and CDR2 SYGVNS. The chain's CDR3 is CAGTGPRNGYTF. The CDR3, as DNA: TGTGCCGGGACAGGGCCCCGTAATGGCTACACCTTC.